The 22 T cell receptor beta chains below were found in one sample sequenced in a study of shared clonotypes between healthy human individuals. Sequencing was performed with immunoSEQ multiplex PCR; in TCRdb, only in-frame clones are kept and a portion is missing. Counted here are about 2.4 million clones, just over 90% occurring once; the ten biggest clones make up around 0.14%. Sequenced material: naive CD4+ T cells sorted from blood. As for subset: CD45RA+ positively selected. The receptors originated from a man aged 18 to 30 in good health.

V gene TRBV9 combines with J gene TRBJ2-6, with D maybe TRBD2 (5 bases). Germline CDR1 is SGDLS and CDR2 is YYNGEE. V was pared by 2 bases and J by 0 bases, with 12 bases between. This CDR3 is 17 amino acids long. The CDR3 protein is CASSVSTGSSGANVLTF. The DNA of the CDR3 is TGTGCCAGCAGCGTCTCGACTGGGAGCTCTGGGGCCAACGTCCTGACTTTC.

The table lists this clone with a count of one. The chain has TRBV5-4 and TRBJ2-3; perhaps TRBD2 as D (5 bases). Looked up from germline, CDR1 is SGHNT and CDR2 is YYREEE (reference sequence). Trimming took off 4 bases at V and 2 bases at J, with 8 bases between the two ends. The CDR3 spans 13 residues. The CDR3: CASSPGFTDTQYF. CDR3 bases: TGTGCCAGCAGCCCGGGATTCACAGATACGCAGTATTTT.

The rearrangement joins TRBV6-5 to TRBJ2-1, with D tentatively TRBD1 or TRBD2 (5 bases each). The CDR3 length is 12 residues. Trimming shortened V by 5 bases and J by 5 bases, and 7 bases separated the two germline ends. Germline V gene lookup returns CDR1 MNHEY and CDR2 SVGAGI. DNA for the CDR3: TGTGCCAGCAGTCGGGGACACAATGAGCAGTTCTTC. Translation: CASSRGHNEQFF.

The CDR3 spells CASSYGGSVYEQYF. The CDR3 bases are TGTGCCAGCAGTTACGGCGGGAGTGTATACGAGCAGTACTTC. The chain is built from TRBV6-5 and TRBJ2-5; 7 positions agree with TRBD2. The closer fit of TRBJ2-7 to the DNA end suggests the J call may be wrong. The CDR3 extends over 14 amino acids. Germline V gene data show CDR1 as MNHEY and CDR2 as SVGAGI.

In its sample, this clone was seen once. The gene calls are TRBV15 and TRBJ2-5; the D gene is possibly TRBD2 (5 bases). V lost 0 bases and J 7 bases, leaving 12 bases between the germline ends. CDR3 length: 14 residues. The germline gives CDR1 LNHNV, CDR2 YYDKDF (reference sequence). CDR3 protein: CATSRDSGYGTQYF. The CDR3 DNA sequence: TGTGCCACCAGCAGAGATTCGGGGTACGGGACCCAGTACTTC.

This clone was found once. The chain couples TRBV5-5 to TRBJ1-5, with a weak D call TRBD1 (5 bases). Germline values: CDR1 SGHKS, CDR2 YYEKEE (reference sequence). Deletions cut 3 bases from V and 2 bases from J, with 18 bases between. The CDR3 loop spans 17 amino acids. CDR3 bases: TGTGCCAGCAGCTCTCTTTCGGGGGTTGGGGGCAATCAGCCCCAGCATTTT. This codes for CASSSLSGVGGNQPQHF.

As for this clone: The sample carries other DNA sequences with the same CDR3. The chain couples TRBV18 to TRBJ1-1; D call uncertain. Between the trimmed V and J ends, which lost 2 bases and 0 bases, there was a span of 7 bases. Germline CDR1 KGHSH, CDR2 LQKENI. The length of the CDR3 is 14 residues. In nucleotides, the CDR3 is TGTGCCAGCTCACCAGGCCTGATGAACACTGAAGCTTTCTTT. Protein: CASSPGLMNTEAFF. The full variable domain, its missing parts supplied by reference TRBV18 and TRBJ1-1, is NAGVMQNPRHLVRRRGQEARLRCSPMKGHSHVYWYRQLPEEGLKFMVYLQKENIIDESGMPKERFSAEFPKEGPSILRIQQVVRGDSAAYFCASSPGLMNTEAFFGQGTRLTVV.

The V call is TRBV7-9, the J call TRBJ1-1; D is uncertain. The V gene's germline CDR1 is SEHNR and CDR2 FQNEAQ (reference sequence). V shed 2 bases and J shed 4 bases, with 11 bases lying between them. This CDR3 contains 14 residues. The CDR3 DNA is TGTGCCAGCAGCTTATATGAAGGCGGCACTGAAGCTTTCTTT. Its protein is CASSLYEGGTEAFF.

The CDR3 protein is CASSLGGQNGEQYF. CDR3 in DNA: TGCGCCAGCAGCTTGGGGGGGCAGAATGGCGAGCAGTACTTC. The gene calls are TRBV5-1 and TRBJ2-7, with D maybe TRBD1 (6 bases). The V gene's germline CDR1 is SGHRS and CDR2 YFSETQ. The CDR3 is 14 residues long. Trimming stripped 0 bases from V and 6 bases from J, with 13 bases between. Complete variable domain (other parts from reference TRBV5-1 and TRBJ2-7): KAGVTQTPRYLIKTRGQQVTLSCSPISGHRSVSWYQQTPGQGLQFLFEYFSETQRNKGNFPGRFSGRQFSNSRSEMNVSTLELGDSALYLCASSLGGQNGEQYFGPGTRLTVT.

The chain is built from TRBV18 and TRBJ1-2, with TRBD1 matching over 12 bases. The V segment lost 6 bases and the J segment 10 bases; nucleotides outside the gene matches: 6. CDR3 size: 13 residues. The germline V gene encodes CDR1 KGHSH and CDR2 LQKENI. The CDR3 spells CASSPGTGGDYTF. In nucleotides, the CDR3 is TGTGCCAGCTCGCCCGGGACAGGGGGCGACTACACCTTC.

J is TRBJ1-6 and V is TRBV6-1; D uncertain. CDR3 length: 14 residues. Trimming removed 5 bases at V and 7 bases at J, with 12 bases between. Germline V gene lookup returns CDR1 MNHNS and CDR2 SASEGT. This chain's CDR3 is CASSWTEENSPLHF. CDR3 bases: TGTGCCAGCAGTTGGACGGAAGAAAATTCACCCCTCCACTTT.

This chain connects TRBV7-3 to TRBJ2-3; TRBD1 aligns across 9 bases. CDR1 and CDR2 (germline): SGHTA, FQGTGA. The CDR3 length is 16 residues. J was trimmed by 3 bases and V by 4 bases; bases with no gene match: 8. CDR3 protein: CASSSGTGMGTDTQYF. The CDR3 DNA is TGTGCCAGCAGCTCCGGGACAGGGATGGGGACAGATACGCAGTATTTT.

V usage is TRBV12-2 and J usage is TRBJ2-1; the tabulated D call, TRBD2, remains unverified against the DNA. TRBV12-2 is deemed a pseudogene. CDR3 length: 15 amino acids. CDR3 sequence (DNA): TGTGCAAGTCGCCCGGGGACTAGCGAAGATAATGAGCAGTTCTTC. This codes for CASRPGTSEDNEQFF.

This chain connects TRBV11-2 to TRBJ1-2; 7 positions match TRBD1. The CDR3 is made up of 14 amino acids. Unmatched junction bases numbered 7, after V lost 5 bases and J lost 4 bases. Germline-derived CDR1 and CDR2 are SGHAT and FQNNGV. As DNA, the CDR3 is TGTGCCAGCAGCACCCACAGGGGAGGCTATGGCTACACCTTC. Encoded protein: CASSTHRGGYGYTF.

The chain carries TRBV29-1 and TRBJ1-3; D possibly corresponds to TRBD1 (6 bases). This CDR3 has 14 residues. CDR1 SQVTM and CDR2 ANQGSEA come from the germline V gene. V was cut by 6 bases and J by 2 bases, with 14 bases left in between. The CDR3 region has the DNA TGCAGCGTCGCGGACAGTTACACTGGAAACACCATATATTTT. Translating it yields CSVADSYTGNTIYF.

The V and J genes are TRBV6-5 and TRBJ2-1; 13 nucleotides align to TRBD2. V gave up 6 bases and J gave up 13 bases; unmatched junction bases: 9. The CDR3 length is 14 residues. CDR1 is MNHEY, CDR2 SVGAGI, per germline. The CDR3 DNA is TGTGCCAGCAGGGACCTCGGACTAGCGGGAGACCAGTTCTTC. Encoded protein: CASRDLGLAGDQFF.

The V and J genes are TRBV12-5 and TRBJ2-1; no definite D call. Germline V gene sequence: CDR1 LGHNT, CDR2 FRNRAP. The CDR3 is made up of 13 amino acids. Trimming stripped 2 bases from V and 9 bases from J, with 11 bases between. CDR3 sequence: CASGLNERSEQFF. The CDR3 region has the DNA TGTGCTAGTGGTTTGAATGAGCGTAGTGAGCAGTTCTTC.

The DNA for the CDR3 is TGTGCCAGCAGTCCCGGGGCAACAGGGAGTTTTTTCTTT. As protein: CASSPGATGSFFF. V and J are TRBV28 and TRBJ1-1; weak D call: TRBD1 (6 bases). Germline-derived CDR1 and CDR2 are MDHEN and SYDVKM. The CDR3 is 13 amino acids. Trimming took off 5 bases at V and 13 bases at J, with 20 bases between the two ends.

The chain links TRBV30 to TRBJ2-3; 10 bases map to TRBD1. CDR1 and CDR2 from the germline V gene are GTSNPN and SVGIG (reference sequence). This CDR3 is built from 13 residues. Trimming at V came to 4 bases and at J to 5 bases, leaving 3 bases not matched to a gene. CDR3 sequence reads: CAWTDRGRDTQYF. In DNA form, the CDR3 reads TGTGCCTGGACCGACAGGGGGCGAGATACGCAGTATTTT.

The chain couples TRBV29-1 to TRBJ2-3, with D possibly matching TRBD2 (5 bases). The CDR3 is 13 amino acids. The V gene's germline CDR1 is SQVTM and CDR2 ANQGSEA. The V end was cut by 5 bases, the J end by 0 bases, with 9 bases between. CDR3 DNA: TGCAGCGTTAGCGGAGCTAGCACAGATACGCAGTATTTT. Protein: CSVSGASTDTQYF.

The chain carries TRBV2 and TRBJ1-4; D is perhaps TRBD1 (5 bases). The germline V gene encodes CDR1 SNHLY and CDR2 FYNNEI. V was shortened by 8 bases and J by 8 bases, with 21 bases between the two germline ends. This CDR3 comprises 15 residues. CDR3 in amino acids: CASYLFAGPVEKLFF. The CDR3 DNA is TGTGCCAGCTACCTATTTGCGGGGCCGGTCGAAAAACTGTTTTTT.

The chain employs TRBV6-4 and TRBJ1-5, with D tentatively TRBD1 (5 bases). Trimming left V 2 bases short and J 9 bases short, with 11 bases between. In germline, CDR1 is MRHNA, CDR2 SNTAGT. There are 13 residues in the CDR3. CDR3 in amino acids: CASSDGGVGPQHF. The CDR3 DNA reads as TGTGCCAGCAGTGACGGAGGGGTCGGGCCCCAGCATTTT.